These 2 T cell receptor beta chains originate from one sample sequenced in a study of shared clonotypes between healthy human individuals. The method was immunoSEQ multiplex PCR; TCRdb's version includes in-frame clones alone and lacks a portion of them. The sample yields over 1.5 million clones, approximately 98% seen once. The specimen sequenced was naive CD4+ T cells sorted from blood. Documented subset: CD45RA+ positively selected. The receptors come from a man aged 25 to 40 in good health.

The CDR3, as DNA: TGCGCCAGCAGCTGGAGCGGGAGCCTTGAGGAGACCCAGTACTTC. Amino acids: CASSWSGSLEETQYF. This chain joins TRBV5-1 and TRBJ2-5; TRBD2 matches at 8 bases. Germline trimming cut 3 bases from V and 5 bases from J; bases unmatched to any gene: 9. The CDR3 spans 15 residues. Germline values: CDR1 SGHRS, CDR2 YFSETQ.

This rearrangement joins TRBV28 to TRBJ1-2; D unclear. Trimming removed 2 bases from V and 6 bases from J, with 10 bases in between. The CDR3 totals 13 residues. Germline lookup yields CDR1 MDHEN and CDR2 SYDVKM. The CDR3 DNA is TGTGCCAGCAGTTTAAGGCAGGAGCATGGCTACACCTTC. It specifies CASSLRQEHGYTF.